This TCR beta chain was sequenced in a study of cytomegalovirus exposure and HLA in healthy donors. Overall study results and limits: In an earlier analysis, about 90% or about 30%: the productive usage of most TCR beta V segments. HLA alleles showed associations with about 15,000 TCR beta sequences in a later analysis, at a 0.05 false discovery rate. An ancestry cluster, one associated with Asian ancestry, reportedly showed fewer N-insertions than the approximately 660-donor mean in a later analysis. Most sequenced TCRs were rare (though some public TCRs occurred in many donors).

As concerns this clone: The antigen is unknown. An end of the junction differs from the germline gene, which may be a read error. The identical CDR3 is also encoded by other nucleotide sequences in the sample.

Primers for the PCR totalled 60 Vbeta and 13 Jbeta. TCRdb's table, derived via immunoSEQ multiplex PCR, lists solely in-frame clones and lacks some. The sample shows 150,000 to 200,000 clones, 79% of them seen only once. The V gene's germline CDR1 is SGHRS and CDR2 YFSETQ. The CDR3 is 13 amino acids. The chain carries TRBV5-1 and TRBJ2-5; D is unclear. Sequencing was performed on PBMCs. This TCR came from a woman aged 45 to 65 in good health and CMV-seronegative. The chain's CDR3 is CASSLGPRETQYF. Written as DNA, the CDR3 is TGTGCCAGCAGCTTGGGCCCCCGGGAGACCCAGTACTTC.